The source of this T cell receptor (beta chain) is a study of T cell responses to AZD1222 COVID-19 vaccine. Findings of the study overall: Rises in breadth and depth of Spike-specific TCRs came after two AZD1222 doses. Unmutated regions of variants are reportedly targeted by nearly half of spike-specific TCRs.

Here immunoSEQ multiplex PCR was the method, and the copy in TCRdb shows in-frame clones only, minus some. This sample has under 110,000 clones; approximately 89% occur once, and the top ten carry roughly 10%. Trimming took 6 bases from V and 7 from J; bases not matched to a gene: 10. The CDR3 spans 15 residues. The germline CDR1 and CDR2 sequences are MNHEY and SVGAGI. As to this clone: What it recognizes is unknown.

The sequence was obtained from an adult who received the AZD1222 COVID-19 vaccine. The V gene is TRBV6-5, the J gene TRBJ2-7; 12 positions match TRBD2. The sample here was peripheral blood, taken 28 days after the second AZD1222 dose. CDR3 nucleotide sequence: TGTGCCAGCAGAAGACTAGCGGGAGAACGTGGGGAGCAGTACTTC. This codes for CASRRLAGERGEQYF.